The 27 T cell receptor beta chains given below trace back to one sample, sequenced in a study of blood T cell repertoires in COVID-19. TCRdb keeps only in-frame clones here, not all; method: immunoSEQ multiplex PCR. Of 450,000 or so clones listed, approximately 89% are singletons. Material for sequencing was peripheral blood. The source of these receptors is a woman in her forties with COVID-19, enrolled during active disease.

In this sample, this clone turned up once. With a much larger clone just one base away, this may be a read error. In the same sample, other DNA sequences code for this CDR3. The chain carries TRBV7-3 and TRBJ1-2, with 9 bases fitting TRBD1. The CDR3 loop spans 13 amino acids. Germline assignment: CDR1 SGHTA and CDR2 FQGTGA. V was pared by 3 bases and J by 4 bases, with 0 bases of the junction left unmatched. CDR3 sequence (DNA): TGTGCCAGCAGCTTGGGACAGGGCTATGGCTACACCTTC. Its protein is CASSLGQGYGYTF.

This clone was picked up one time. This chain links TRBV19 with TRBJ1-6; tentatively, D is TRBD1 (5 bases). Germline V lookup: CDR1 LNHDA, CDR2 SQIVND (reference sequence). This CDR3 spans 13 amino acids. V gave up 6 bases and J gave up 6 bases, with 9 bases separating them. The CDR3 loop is CASRTATNSPLHF. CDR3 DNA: TGTGCCAGTAGGACAGCAACTAATTCACCCCTCCACTTT.

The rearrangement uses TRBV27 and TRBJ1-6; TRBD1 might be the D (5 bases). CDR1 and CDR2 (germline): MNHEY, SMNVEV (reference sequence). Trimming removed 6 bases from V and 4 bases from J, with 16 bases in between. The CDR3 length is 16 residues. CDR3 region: CASSPLQDTYNSPLHF. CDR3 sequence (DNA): TGTGCCAGCAGCCCATTGCAGGACACTTATAATTCACCCCTCCACTTT.

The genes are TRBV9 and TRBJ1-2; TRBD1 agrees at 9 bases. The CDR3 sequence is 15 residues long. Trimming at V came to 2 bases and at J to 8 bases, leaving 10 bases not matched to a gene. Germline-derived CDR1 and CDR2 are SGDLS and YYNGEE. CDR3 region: CASSVQGQGSGGYTF. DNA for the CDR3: TGTGCCAGCAGCGTCCAAGGACAGGGGAGTGGCGGCTACACCTTC. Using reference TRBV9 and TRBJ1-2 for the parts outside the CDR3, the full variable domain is DSGVTQTPKHLITATGQRVTLRCSPRSGDLSVYWYQQSLDQGLQFLIQYYNGEERAKGNILERFSAQQFPDLHSELNLSSLELGDSALYFCASSVQGQGSGGYTFGSGTRLTVV.

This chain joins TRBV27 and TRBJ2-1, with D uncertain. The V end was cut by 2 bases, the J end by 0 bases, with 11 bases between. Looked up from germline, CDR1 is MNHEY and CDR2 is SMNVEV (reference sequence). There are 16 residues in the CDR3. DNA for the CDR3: TGTGCCAGCAGTTTAGTGGCGGCCTTCTCCTACAATGAGCAGTTCTTC. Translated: CASSLVAAFSYNEQFF.

This CDR3 is CASSTGNSQPQHF. The CDR3 DNA reads TGTGCCAGTAGTACCGGGAATTCCCAGCCCCAGCATTTT. This chain links TRBV19 with TRBJ1-5, with D unresolved. CDR1 and CDR2 (germline): LNHDA, SQIVND (reference sequence). The CDR3 consists of 13 residues. V lost 4 bases and J lost 7, with 11 bases in between.

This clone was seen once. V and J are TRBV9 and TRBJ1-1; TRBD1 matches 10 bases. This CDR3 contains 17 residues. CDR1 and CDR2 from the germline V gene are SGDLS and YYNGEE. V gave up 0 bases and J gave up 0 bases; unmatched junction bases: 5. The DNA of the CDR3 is TGTGCCAGCAGCGTAGGGACAGGGGGGAAAATGAACACTGAAGCTTTCTTT. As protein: CASSVGTGGKMNTEAFF.

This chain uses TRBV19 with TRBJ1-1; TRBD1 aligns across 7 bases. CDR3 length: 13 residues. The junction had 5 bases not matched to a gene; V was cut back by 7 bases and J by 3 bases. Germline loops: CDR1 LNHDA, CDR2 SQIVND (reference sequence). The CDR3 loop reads CASTSRGDTEAFF. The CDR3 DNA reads TGTGCCAGTACCAGCAGGGGGGACACTGAAGCTTTCTTT.

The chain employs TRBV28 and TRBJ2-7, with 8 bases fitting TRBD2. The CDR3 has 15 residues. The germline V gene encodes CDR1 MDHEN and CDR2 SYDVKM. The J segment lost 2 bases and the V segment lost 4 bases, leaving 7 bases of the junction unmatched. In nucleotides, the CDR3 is TGTGCCAGCAGTTCGGGACTAGTGTTCGCCTACGAGCAGTACTTC. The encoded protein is CASSSGLVFAYEQYF.

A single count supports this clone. The chain's CDR3 is CASSPSPRAGTGELFF. The CDR3 DNA sequence: TGTGCCAGCTCACCCTCCCCTAGAGCGGGGACCGGGGAGCTGTTTTTT. The J gene is TRBJ2-2, the V gene TRBV18; TRBD2 matches at 7 bases. Germline V gene data show CDR1 as KGHSH and CDR2 as LQKENI. The CDR3 is made up of 16 amino acids. V shed 3 bases and J 5 bases; nucleotides not matched to a gene: 9.

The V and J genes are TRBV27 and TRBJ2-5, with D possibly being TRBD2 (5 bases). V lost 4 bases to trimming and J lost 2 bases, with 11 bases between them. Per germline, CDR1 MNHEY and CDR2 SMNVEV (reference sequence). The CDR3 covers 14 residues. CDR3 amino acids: CASSWRKTQETQYF. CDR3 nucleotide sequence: TGTGCCAGCAGTTGGAGGAAGACTCAAGAGACCCAGTACTTC.

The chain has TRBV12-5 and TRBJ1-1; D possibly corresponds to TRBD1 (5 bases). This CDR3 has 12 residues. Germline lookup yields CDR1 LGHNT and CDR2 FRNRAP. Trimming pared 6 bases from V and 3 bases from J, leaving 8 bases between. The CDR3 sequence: CASGRGDTEAFF. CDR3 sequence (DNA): TGTGCTAGTGGGCGGGGGGACACTGAAGCTTTCTTT.

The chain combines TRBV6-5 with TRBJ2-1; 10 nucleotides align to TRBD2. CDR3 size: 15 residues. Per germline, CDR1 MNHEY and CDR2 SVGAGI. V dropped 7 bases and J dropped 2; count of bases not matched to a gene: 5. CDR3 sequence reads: CASTSAGGAYNEQFF. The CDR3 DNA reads TGTGCCAGCACCTCAGCGGGAGGGGCCTACAATGAGCAGTTCTTC.

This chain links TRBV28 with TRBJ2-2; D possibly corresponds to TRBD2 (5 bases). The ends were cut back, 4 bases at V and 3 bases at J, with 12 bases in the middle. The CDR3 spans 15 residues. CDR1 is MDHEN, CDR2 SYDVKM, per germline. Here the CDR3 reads CASSSRTGYTGELFF. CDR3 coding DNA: TGTGCCAGCAGTTCCCGGACGGGATACACCGGGGAGCTGTTTTTT.

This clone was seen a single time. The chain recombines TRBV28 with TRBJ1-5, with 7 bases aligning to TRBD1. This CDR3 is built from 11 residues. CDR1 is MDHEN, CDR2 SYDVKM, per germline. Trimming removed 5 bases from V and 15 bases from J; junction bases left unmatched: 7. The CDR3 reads CASSLNRGRHF. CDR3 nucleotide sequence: TGTGCCAGCAGTCTAAACAGGGGACGGCATTTT.

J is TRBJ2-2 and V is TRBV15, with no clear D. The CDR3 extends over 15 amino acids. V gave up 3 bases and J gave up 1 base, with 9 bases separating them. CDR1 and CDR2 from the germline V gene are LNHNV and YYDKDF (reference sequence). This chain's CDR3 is CATSRADKNTGELFF. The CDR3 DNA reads TGTGCCACCAGCAGGGCCGACAAGAACACCGGGGAGCTGTTTTTT.

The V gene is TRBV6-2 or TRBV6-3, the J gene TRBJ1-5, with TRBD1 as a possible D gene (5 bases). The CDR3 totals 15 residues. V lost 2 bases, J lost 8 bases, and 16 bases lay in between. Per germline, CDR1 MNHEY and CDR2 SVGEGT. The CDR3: CASSYGTLGSKPQHF. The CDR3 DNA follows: TGTGCCAGCAGTTACGGGACCCTCGGGAGCAAGCCCCAGCATTTT.

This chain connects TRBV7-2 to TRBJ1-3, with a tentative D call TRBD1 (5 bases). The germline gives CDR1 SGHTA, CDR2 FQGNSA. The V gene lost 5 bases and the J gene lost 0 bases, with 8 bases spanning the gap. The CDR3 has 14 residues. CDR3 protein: CASSTGYSGNTIYF. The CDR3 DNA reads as TGTGCCAGCAGCACAGGATACTCTGGAAACACCATATATTTT.

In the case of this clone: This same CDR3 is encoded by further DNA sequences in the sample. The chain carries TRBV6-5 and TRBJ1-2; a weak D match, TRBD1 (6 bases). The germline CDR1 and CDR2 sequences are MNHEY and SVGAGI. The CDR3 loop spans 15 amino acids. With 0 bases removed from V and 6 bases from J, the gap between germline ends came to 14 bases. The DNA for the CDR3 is TGTGCCAGCAGTTACTCCCGGGGGGGGGCGGATGGCTACACCTTC. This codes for CASSYSRGGADGYTF.

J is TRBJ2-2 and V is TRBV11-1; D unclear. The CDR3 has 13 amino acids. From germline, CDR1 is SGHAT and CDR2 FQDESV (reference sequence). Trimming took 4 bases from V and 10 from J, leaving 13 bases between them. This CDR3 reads CASSSDTSAELFF. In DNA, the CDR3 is TGTGCCAGCAGCTCCGACACCTCCGCGGAGCTGTTTTTT.

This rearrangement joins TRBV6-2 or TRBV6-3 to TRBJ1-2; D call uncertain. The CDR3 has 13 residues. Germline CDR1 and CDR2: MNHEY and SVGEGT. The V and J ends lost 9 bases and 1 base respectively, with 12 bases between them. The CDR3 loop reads CASSPIINYGYTF. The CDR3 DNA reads TGTGCCAGTAGCCCCATCATTAACTATGGCTACACCTTC.

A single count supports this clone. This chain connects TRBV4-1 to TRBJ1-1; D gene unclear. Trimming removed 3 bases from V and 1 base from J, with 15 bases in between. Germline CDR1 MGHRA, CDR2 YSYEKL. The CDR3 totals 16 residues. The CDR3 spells CASSHEAGFSNTEAFF. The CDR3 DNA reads TGCGCCAGCAGCCACGAGGCGGGGTTCTCGAACACTGAAGCTTTCTTT.

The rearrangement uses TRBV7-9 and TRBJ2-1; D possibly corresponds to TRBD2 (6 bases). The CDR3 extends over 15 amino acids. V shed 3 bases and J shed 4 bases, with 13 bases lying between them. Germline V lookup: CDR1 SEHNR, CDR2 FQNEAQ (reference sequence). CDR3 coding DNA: TGTGCCAGCAGCTTCTGGGTAGCGGATTACAATGAGCAGTTCTTC. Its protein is CASSFWVADYNEQFF. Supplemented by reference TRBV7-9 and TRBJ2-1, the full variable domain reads DTGVSQNPRHKITKRGQNVTFRCDPISEHNRLYWYRQTLGQGPEFLTYFQNEAQLEKSRLLSDRFSAERPKGSFSTLEIQRTEQGDSAMYLCASSFWVADYNEQFFGPGTRLTVL.

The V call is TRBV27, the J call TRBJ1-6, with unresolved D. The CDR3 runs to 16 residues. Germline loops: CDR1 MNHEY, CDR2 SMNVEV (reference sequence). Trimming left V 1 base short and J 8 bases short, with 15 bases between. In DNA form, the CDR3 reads TGTGCCAGCAGTTTATTGCGGGGAGGGCGGCATTCACCCCTCCACTTT. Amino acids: CASSLLRGGRHSPLHF.

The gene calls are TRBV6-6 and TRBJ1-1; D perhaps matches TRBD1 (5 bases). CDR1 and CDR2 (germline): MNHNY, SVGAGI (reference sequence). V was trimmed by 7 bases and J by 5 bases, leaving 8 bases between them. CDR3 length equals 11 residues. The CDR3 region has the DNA TGTGCCAGCACGGGGGGTACTGAAGCTTTCTTT. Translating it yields CASTGGTEAFF.

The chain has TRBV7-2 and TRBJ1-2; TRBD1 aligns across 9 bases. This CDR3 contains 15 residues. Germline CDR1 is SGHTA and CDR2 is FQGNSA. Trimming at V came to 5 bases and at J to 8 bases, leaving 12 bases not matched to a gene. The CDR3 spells CASSLSPGTGYGYTF. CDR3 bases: TGTGCCAGCAGCCTTTCCCCCGGGACAGGGTACGGCTACACCTTC.

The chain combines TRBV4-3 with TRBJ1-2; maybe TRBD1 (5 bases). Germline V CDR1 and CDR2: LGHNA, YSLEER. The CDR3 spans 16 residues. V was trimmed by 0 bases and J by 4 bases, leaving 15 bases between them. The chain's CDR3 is CASSQDVRTIFYGYTF. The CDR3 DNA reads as TGCGCCAGCAGCCAAGATGTCCGGACAATTTTCTATGGCTACACCTTC.